This T cell receptor beta chain appears in the sequencing data of a study of response to subunit inactivated influenza vaccine. TCRdb itself ran the RT-PCR reads through MiXCR, one entry per CDR3 protein. The sample gives 500,000 to 750,000 distinct CDR3 sequences, 14% of which show up once; 11% is in the top ten. This clonotype was counted a few times. The length of the CDR3 is 12 residues. The V gene's germline CDR1 is LGHDT and CDR2 YNNKEL (reference sequence). Trimming removed 3 bases from V and 5 bases from J, with 8 bases in between. The sequence was obtained from a man aged 45-65 years who received an inactivated influenza vaccine. This chain connects TRBV3-1 to TRBJ2-7; perhaps TRBD2 as D (5 bases). Sequenced material: PBMCs from blood, taken 11 to 12 days after vaccination. CDR3 protein: CASSHSRDEQYF. CDR3 nucleotides: TGTGCCAGCAGCCACTCGCGGGACGAGCAGTACTTC.